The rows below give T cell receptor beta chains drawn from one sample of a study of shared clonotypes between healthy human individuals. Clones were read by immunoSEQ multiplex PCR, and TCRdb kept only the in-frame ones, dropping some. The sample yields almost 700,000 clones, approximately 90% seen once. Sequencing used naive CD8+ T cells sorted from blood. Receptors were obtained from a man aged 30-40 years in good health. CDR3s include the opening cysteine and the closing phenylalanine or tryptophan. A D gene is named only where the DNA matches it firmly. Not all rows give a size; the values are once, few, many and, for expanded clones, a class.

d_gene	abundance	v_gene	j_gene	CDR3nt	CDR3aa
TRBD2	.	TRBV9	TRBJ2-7	TGTGCCAGCAGCGTAGGCCCCACTAGCGGATCCTACGAGCAGTACTTC	CASSVGPTSGSYEQYF
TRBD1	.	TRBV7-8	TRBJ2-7	TGTGCCAGCAGCCCCTCCTACGGGACAGGGGCAATGTACGAGCAGTACTTC	CASSPSYGTGAMYEQYF
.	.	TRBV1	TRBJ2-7	TGCACCAGCAGCCAAGGCTTTAGCGGGAGTAAGGCCTACGAGCAGTACTTC	CTSSQGFSGSKAYEQYF
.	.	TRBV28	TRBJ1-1	TGTGCCAGCAGTTTGCCAGGGTCGAACACTGAAGCTTTCTTT	CASSLPGSNTEAFF
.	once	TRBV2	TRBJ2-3	TGTGCCAGCAGTGATTGGACAGATACGCAGTATTTT	CASSDWTDTQYF
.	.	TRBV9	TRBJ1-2	TGTGCCAGCAGCTTAGTGGACTATGGCTACACCTTC	CASSLVDYGYTF
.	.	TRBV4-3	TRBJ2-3	TGCGCCAGCAGCCCAATCGCCCCCACAGATACGCAGTATTTT	CASSPIAPTDTQYF
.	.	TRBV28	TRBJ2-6	TGTGCCAGCTCCCCGGGGATCCACTCTGGGGCCAACGTCCTGACTTTC	CASSPGIHSGANVLTF
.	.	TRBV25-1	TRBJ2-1	TGTGCCAGGGGCTACGGGGAGCAGTTCTTC	CARGYGEQFF
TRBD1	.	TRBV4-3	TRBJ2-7	TGCGCCAGCAGCCAAACGGGACAGGGGCACGGCGAGCAGTACTTC	CASSQTGQGHGEQYF
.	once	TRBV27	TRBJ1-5	TGTGCCAGCAGTGTTGGGGGAGGGAATCAGCCCCAGCATTTT	CASSVGGGNQPQHF
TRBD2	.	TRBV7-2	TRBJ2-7	TGTGCCAGCAGTGGGCAGCGACTAGCGGATATGTACGAGCAGTACTTC	CASSGQRLADMYEQYF
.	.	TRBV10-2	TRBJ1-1	TGCGCCAGCAGTGACGGGCGGAGCACTGAAGCTTTCTTT	CASSDGRSTEAFF
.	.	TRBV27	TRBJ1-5	TGTGCCAGCAGCTTATATGGGGGTTCTAACAATCAGCCCCAGCATTTT	CASSLYGGSNNQPQHF
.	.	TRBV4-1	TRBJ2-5	TGCGCCAGCAGCCAAGATGGAGGAGAGACCCAGTACTTC	CASSQDGGETQYF
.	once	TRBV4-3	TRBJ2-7	TGCGCCAGCAGCCAAGAGAGGGAACCCTCCTACGAGCAGTACTTC	CASSQEREPSYEQYF
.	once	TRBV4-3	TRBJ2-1	TGCGCCAGCAGCCAGGTTGGAGGGTCTGAGCAGTTCTTC	CASSQVGGSEQFF
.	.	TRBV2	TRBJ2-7	TGTGCCAGCACTTTCTCAGGGGATGGCTACGAGCAGTACTTC	CASTFSGDGYEQYF
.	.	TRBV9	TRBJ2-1	TGTGCCAGCAGAAGGGACCACAATGAGCAGTTCTTC	CASRRDHNEQFF
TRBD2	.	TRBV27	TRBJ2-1	TGTGCCAGCAGTAAGACTAGCGGGGGGGACAATGAGCAGTTCTTC	CASSKTSGGDNEQFF
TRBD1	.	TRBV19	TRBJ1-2	TGTGCCAGTAGTATTAAGGACAGGCCAGGGGATGGCTACACCTTC	CASSIKDRPGDGYTF
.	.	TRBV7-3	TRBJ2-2	TGTGCCAGCAGCCACCTCGGGCCGGGACCTGGCACCGGGGAGCTGTTTTTT	CASSHLGPGPGTGELFF
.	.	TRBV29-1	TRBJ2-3	TGCAGCGTTGAAGTTCGTTCGGGCACAGAATACACAGATACGCAGTATTTT	CSVEVRSGTEYTDTQYF
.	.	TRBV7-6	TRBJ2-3	TGTGCCAGCAGTGTCCCAGGGGGTAGCGGAGGGGGTTTGACGGATACGCAGTATTTT	CASSVPGGSGGGLTDTQYF
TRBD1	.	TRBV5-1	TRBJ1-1	TGCGCCAGCAGCTTTCGGGGACAGGGATACATGAACACTGAAGCTTTCTTT	CASSFRGQGYMNTEAFF
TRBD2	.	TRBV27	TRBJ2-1	TGTGCCAGCAGTTTCGGGCTAGCGGGGTCCTACAATGAGCAGTTCTTC	CASSFGLAGSYNEQFF
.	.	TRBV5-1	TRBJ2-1	TGCGCCAGCAGCTTTGCGTCATCCTACAATGAGCAGTTCTTC	CASSFASSYNEQFF
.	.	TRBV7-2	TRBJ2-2	TGTGCCAGCAGCCCCCCTCCGAGGGCGGGCACCGGGGAGCTGTTTTTT	CASSPPPRAGTGELFF
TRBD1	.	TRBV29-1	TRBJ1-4	TGCAGCGTTGAAGGACAGGGGGCTGAGGAAAAACTGTTTTTT	CSVEGQGAEEKLFF
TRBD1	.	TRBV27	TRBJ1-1	TGTGCCACCAGGGACAGGATGAACACTGAAGCTTTCTTT	CATRDRMNTEAFF
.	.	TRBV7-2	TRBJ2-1	TGTGCCAGCAGACGGGAGTCTCGGAATGAGCAGTTCTTC	CASRRESRNEQFF
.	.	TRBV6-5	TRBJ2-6	TGTGCCAGCAGTACAGGGTCCGGGGCCAACGTCCTGACTTTC	CASSTGSGANVLTF
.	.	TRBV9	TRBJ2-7	TGTGCCAGCAGAAACCGGGACGAGGACGAGCAGTACTTC	CASRNRDEDEQYF
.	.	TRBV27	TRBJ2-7	TGTGCCAGCAGGGGGCCAAGCTCCTACGAGCAGTACTTC	CASRGPSSYEQYF
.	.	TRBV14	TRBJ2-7	TGTGCCAGCAGCCAAGACCCAGCCTACGAGCAGTACTTC	CASSQDPAYEQYF
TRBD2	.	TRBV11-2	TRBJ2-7	TGTGCCAGCAGCAACCCTCCTAGCGGGACCGTCTACGAGCAGTACTTC	CASSNPPSGTVYEQYF
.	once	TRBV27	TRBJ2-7	TGTGGCGTGGGCGCGAGCTCCTACGAGCAGTACTTC	CGVGASSYEQYF
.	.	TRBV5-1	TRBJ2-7	TGCGCCAGCAGCTTGGGCCACGAGCAGTACTTC	CASSLGHEQYF
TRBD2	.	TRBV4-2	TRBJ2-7	TGTGCCAGCAGCCCTCAGCGGGAGGACTACGAGCAGTACTTC	CASSPQREDYEQYF
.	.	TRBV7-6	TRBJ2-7	TGTGCCAGCAGCTTAGCCATAGGCTACGAGCAGTACTTC	CASSLAIGYEQYF
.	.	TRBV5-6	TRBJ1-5	TGTGCCAGCAGCTTGTCAGGGGCGAATCAGCCCCAGCATTTT	CASSLSGANQPQHF
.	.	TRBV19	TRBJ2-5	TGTGCCAGTAGTCCCACACTCCTTCCTAGTCACCAAGAGACCCAGTACTTC	CASSPTLLPSHQETQYF
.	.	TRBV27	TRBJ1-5	TGTGCCAGCAAACCACTCAGGAGTAGCAATCAGCCCCAGCATTTT	CASKPLRSSNQPQHF
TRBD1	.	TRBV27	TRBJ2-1	TGTGCCAGCAGTACCGGGACAGAAGTCAATGAGCAGTTCTTC	CASSTGTEVNEQFF
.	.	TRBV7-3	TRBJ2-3	TGTGCCAGCAGCTTAAGCGGTTATGGAACAGATACGCAGTATTTT	CASSLSGYGTDTQYF
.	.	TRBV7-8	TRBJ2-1	TGTGCCAGCAGCTTATGGGAGGCTGGGGGAGGCCCCTACAATGAGCAGTTCTTC	CASSLWEAGGGPYNEQFF
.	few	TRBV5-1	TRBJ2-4	TGCGCCAGCAGCGTTATAGCAGGCGAAGCCAAAAACATTCAGTACTTC	CASSVIAGEAKNIQYF
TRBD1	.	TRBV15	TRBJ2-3	TGTGCCACCGGCGGACAGGGCACAGATACGCAGTATTTT	CATGGQGTDTQYF
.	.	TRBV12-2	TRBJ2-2	TGTGCAAGTCGCTTAGCGAGGTGGAGCACCGGGGAGCTGTTTTTT	CASRLARWSTGELFF
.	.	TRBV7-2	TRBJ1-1	TGTGCCAGCAGCAAAATAAACAGAAACACTGAAGCTTTCTTT	CASSKINRNTEAFF
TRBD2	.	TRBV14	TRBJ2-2	TGTGCCAGCAGCCTCGGACTAGCGGGAGGGGTCGGGACCGGGGAGCTGTTTTTT	CASSLGLAGGVGTGELFF
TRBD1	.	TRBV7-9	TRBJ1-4	TGTGCCAGCAGCGCCGGGACAGCTAATGAAAAACTGTTTTTT	CASSAGTANEKLFF
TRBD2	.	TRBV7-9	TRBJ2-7	TGTGCCAGCAGCTCTTGGGGGGGACTAGCGGAATCATCCTACGAGCAGTACTTC	CASSSWGGLAESSYEQYF
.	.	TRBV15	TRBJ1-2	TGTGCCACCAGCAGAGTCCCCCCTGCTAACTATGGCTACACCTTC	CATSRVPPANYGYTF
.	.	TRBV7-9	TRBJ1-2	TGTGCCAGCAGCCTAGCGAGGGATGGCTACACCTTC	CASSLARDGYTF